These 29 T cell receptor beta chains were all obtained from the same sample, sequenced in a study of blood T cell repertoires in COVID-19. Some clones are missing from TCRdb's copy, which holds only in-frame ones; the method was immunoSEQ multiplex PCR. The data contain around 150,000 clones, roughly 80% of them singletons. Sequenced sample: peripheral blood. The receptors stem from a woman in her forties with COVID-19, enrolled during active disease.

This rearrangement joins TRBV6-1 to TRBJ2-1; D is possibly TRBD1 (6 bases). This CDR3 spans 15 amino acids. Germline CDR1 and CDR2: MNHNS and SASEGT. V lost 2 bases to trimming and J lost 6 bases, with 14 bases between them. Here the CDR3 DNA reads TGTGCCAGCAGTGAACAGGGGCAGGTGCGCAATGAGCAGTTCTTC. It specifies CASSEQGQVRNEQFF.

The V call is TRBV7-3, the J call TRBJ2-1, with a weak D call TRBD2 (5 bases). CDR1 and CDR2 (germline): SGHTA, FQGTGA. This CDR3 region has 16 residues. With 1 base removed from V and 0 bases from J, the gap between germline ends came to 10 bases. The CDR3 nucleotides are TGTGCCAGCAGCTTAATGTCGGGAACCTCCTACAATGAGCAGTTCTTC. Its translation is CASSLMSGTSYNEQFF.

The chain recombines TRBV19 with TRBJ1-2; D remains ambiguous. The CDR3 loop spans 12 amino acids. V gave up 6 bases and J gave up 0 bases, with 5 bases separating them. Germline-derived CDR1 and CDR2 are LNHDA and SQIVND (reference sequence). The CDR3 loop is CASRDSNYGYTF. Here the CDR3 DNA reads TGTGCCAGTAGGGACTCTAACTATGGCTACACCTTC.

This clone was observed many times. The chain employs TRBV30 and TRBJ2-2; D is undetermined. Trimming stripped 3 bases from V and 5 bases from J, with 10 bases between. CDR3 length equals 13 residues. Germline V gene lookup returns CDR1 GTSNPN and CDR2 SVGIG (reference sequence). The CDR3 here is CAWRAPGTGELFF. The CDR3 nucleotides are TGTGCCTGGAGGGCCCCAGGAACCGGGGAGCTGTTTTTT.

This chain joins TRBV6-5 and TRBJ2-5; a possible D gene is TRBD2 (7 bases). Per germline, CDR1 MNHEY and CDR2 SVGAGI. This CDR3 spans 15 amino acids. The V end was cut by 6 bases, the J end by 3 bases, with 17 bases between. CDR3 sequence reads: CASRSGGGGEETQYF. CDR3 DNA: TGTGCCAGCAGATCCGGAGGGGGGGGCGAAGAGACCCAGTACTTC.

This clone was detected only a few times. The chain uses TRBV6-4 and TRBJ1-6; 7 bases line up with TRBD1. J was trimmed by 7 bases and V by 4 bases; bases with no gene match: 4. This CDR3 is built from 14 residues. The germline V gene encodes CDR1 MRHNA and CDR2 SNTAGT. The CDR3 loop is CASSGTGKNSPLHF. The DNA of the CDR3 is TGTGCCAGCAGTGGGACAGGTAAAAATTCACCCCTCCACTTT.

The gene calls are TRBV14 and TRBJ2-7; D unresolved. Trimming cost V 5 bases and J 6 bases, with 14 bases left between them. CDR3 length: 13 residues. Germline loops: CDR1 SGHDN, CDR2 FVKESK. The DNA for the CDR3 is TGTGCCAGCAGCAAAGTGTACGGGTCCGAGCAGTACGTC. Translation: CASSKVYGSEQYV.

In this sample, this clone turned up once. This rearrangement joins TRBV2 to TRBJ2-5, with TRBD2 as a possible D gene (7 bases). Germline assignment: CDR1 SNHLY and CDR2 FYNNEI. V was clipped by 4 bases and J by 7 bases, with 28 bases between them. The CDR3 covers 18 residues. Here the CDR3 DNA reads TGTGCCAGCAGTGCGATAAGCCGGCGACCGCGAGGGGGGGGGACCCAGTACTTC. This codes for CASSAISRRPRGGGTQYF.

There are a few counts of this clone. The rearrangement uses TRBV28 and TRBJ2-4; tentative D call: TRBD2 (6 bases). CDR3 size: 15 residues. Germline-derived CDR1 and CDR2 are MDHEN and SYDVKM. V shed 6 bases and J shed 0 bases, with 12 bases lying between them. DNA of the CDR3: TGTGCCAGCAGCAGGTCGGGGGTAGCCAAAAACATTCAGTACTTC. Protein: CASSRSGVAKNIQYF.

CDR3 DNA sequence: TGCGCCAGCAGTGAGTCTGGTAGGGGAGAGACCCAGTACTTC. It translates to CASSESGRGETQYF. The rearrangement links TRBV10-1 to TRBJ2-5, with D maybe TRBD1 (5 bases). This CDR3 is 14 amino acids long. The germline V and J ends were trimmed by 0 bases and 4 bases, with 9 bases remaining between them. Germline V CDR1 and CDR2: WNHNN, SYGVQD (reference sequence).

CDR3 sequence reads: CASRIGGGSGETQYF. CDR3 nucleotide sequence: TGTGCCAGTAGAATTGGCGGGGGAAGTGGAGAGACCCAGTACTTC. The gene calls are TRBV19 and TRBJ2-5, with 7 bases that match TRBD2. This CDR3 comprises 15 residues. Germline V gene data show CDR1 as LNHDA and CDR2 as SQIVND (reference sequence). Trimming removed 6 bases from V and 4 bases from J; junction bases left unmatched: 11.

The chain is built from TRBV6-1 and TRBJ2-7, with 11 bases aligning to TRBD1. CDR1 is MNHNS and CDR2 is SASEGT in the germline V gene. The length of the CDR3 is 15 residues. V shed 3 bases, J shed 3 bases, and the junction held 4 bases outside the gene matches. The chain's CDR3 is CASSEGTGGVYEQYV. The CDR3 DNA reads TGTGCCAGCAGTGAGGGGACAGGGGGTGTCTACGAGCAGTACGTC.

This chain joins TRBV5-4 and TRBJ2-5, with a tentative D call TRBD1 (6 bases). CDR1 and CDR2 (germline): SGHNT, YYREEE (reference sequence). CDR3 length: 14 amino acids. V shed 4 bases and J shed 1 base, with 11 bases lying between them. CDR3 coding DNA: TGTGCCAGCAGCCTACAGGGAATCCAAGAGACCCAGTACTTC. Translating it yields CASSLQGIQETQYF.

This rearrangement joins TRBV27 to TRBJ1-4; D gene uncertain. The ends were cut back, 4 bases at V and 4 bases at J, with 13 bases in the middle. Germline CDR1 MNHEY, CDR2 SMNVEV (reference sequence). This CDR3 is built from 15 residues. The CDR3: CASSSVGAGNEKLFF. In DNA form, the CDR3 reads TGTGCCAGCAGTTCAGTGGGCGCGGGTAATGAAAAACTGTTTTTT.

The sample holds a few counts of this clone. This rearrangement joins TRBV9 to TRBJ2-2, with D possibly TRBD2 on 5 matching bases. CDR3 length: 17 residues. Per germline, CDR1 SGDLS and CDR2 YYNGEE. V lost 1 base and J 0 bases, leaving 13 bases between the germline ends. This CDR3 reads CASSVSYSVTNTGELFF. Here the CDR3 DNA reads TGTGCCAGCAGCGTAAGTTATAGCGTAACGAACACCGGGGAGCTGTTTTTT.

The chain uses TRBV6-6 and TRBJ1-3; unclear D gene. This CDR3 has 15 residues. CDR1 is MNHNY, CDR2 SVGAGI, per germline (reference sequence). The V gene lost 0 bases and the J gene lost 0 bases, with 6 bases spanning the gap. The CDR3 region has the DNA TGTGCCAGCAGTTACTCAGTAGACTCTGGAAACACCATATATTTT. The encoded protein is CASSYSVDSGNTIYF.

This chain links TRBV7-6 with TRBJ1-1, with D perhaps matching TRBD1 (6 bases). Trimming pared 3 bases from V and 0 bases from J, leaving 17 bases between. This CDR3 region has 17 residues. Germline V gene data show CDR1 as SGHVS and CDR2 as FNYEAQ. The CDR3 nucleotides are TGTGCCAGCAGCTTTTTTGTTTCGGACAGCATGAACACTGAAGCTTTCTTT. Translating it yields CASSFFVSDSMNTEAFF.

The rearrangement links TRBV21-1 to TRBJ2-7; the D call of TRBD2 is as the table states it, not checked on the DNA. TRBV21-1 corresponds to a pseudogene. CDR3 length: 16 amino acids. CDR3 bases: TGTGCCCATGCACATAGGACTAGCGGGAGTCGGTACGAGCAGTACTTC. Translation gives CAHAHRTSGSRYEQYF.

The rearrangement links TRBV7-2 to TRBJ2-1; no definite D call. Germline V gives CDR1 SGHTA, CDR2 FQGNSA. The CDR3 loop spans 13 amino acids. Between the trimmed V and J ends, which lost 1 base and 4 bases, there was a span of 5 bases. CDR3 in amino acids: CASSLVQYNEQFF. The CDR3 coding sequence is TGTGCCAGCAGCTTAGTTCAGTACAATGAGCAGTTCTTC.

The chain employs TRBV27 and TRBJ2-1; D remains ambiguous. Trimming pared 5 bases from V and 6 bases from J, leaving 14 bases between. In germline, CDR1 is MNHEY, CDR2 SMNVEV (reference sequence). This CDR3 comprises 14 residues. This CDR3 reads CASSPSLPSNEQFF. In DNA, the CDR3 is TGTGCCAGCAGTCCTTCCTTGCCCAGCAATGAGCAGTTCTTC.

V usage is TRBV11-2 and J usage is TRBJ1-2; weak D call: TRBD1 (5 bases). In germline, CDR1 is SGHAT, CDR2 FQNNGV. The CDR3 has 16 residues. The V end was cut by 1 base, the J end by 8 bases, with 20 bases between. The CDR3 DNA is TGTGCCAGCAGCTTAGGACCCACAGGTTCTTCGAGGGGCTACACCTTC. This encodes CASSLGPTGSSRGYTF.

This clone is a singleton in its sample. V and J are TRBV7-6 and TRBJ2-1; 11 bases match TRBD2. The germline V gene has CDR1 SGHVS and CDR2 FNYEAQ. The CDR3 has 16 amino acids. The ends lost 5 bases at V and 6 bases at J; junction bases unmatched: 9. The CDR3 DNA reads TGTGCCAGCAGCCGGACTACTAGCGGGAGCGGCAATGAGCAGTTCTTC. Its protein is CASSRTTSGSGNEQFF.

V and J are TRBV6-4 and TRBJ1-2, with D hard to call. This CDR3 comprises 15 residues. V lost 3 bases to trimming and J lost 0 bases, with 11 bases between them. The germline V gene has CDR1 MRHNA and CDR2 SNTAGT. Written as DNA, the CDR3 is TGTGCCAGCAGTGAAAACGGGGAAACTAACTATGGCTACACCTTC. Its translation: CASSENGETNYGYTF.

V usage is TRBV4-1 and J usage is TRBJ2-5; D unclear. The CDR3 is 13 residues long. V was clipped by 2 bases and J by 3 bases, with 7 bases between them. Germline V gives CDR1 MGHRA, CDR2 YSYEKL. CDR3 region: CASSQFPKETQYF. The CDR3 DNA reads as TGCGCCAGCAGCCAATTCCCCAAAGAGACCCAGTACTTC.

This chain joins TRBV30 and TRBJ2-4; 11 bases fit TRBD2. The CDR3 runs 18 residues. CDR1 GTSNPN and CDR2 SVGIG come from the germline V gene (reference sequence). The V segment lost 1 base and the J segment 1 base; nucleotides outside the gene matches: 9. This CDR3 is CAWSGSGGAIRAKNIQYF. CDR3 sequence (DNA): TGTGCCTGGAGTGGTAGCGGGGGGGCGATTAGGGCCAAAAACATTCAGTACTTC.

The chain links TRBV7-9 to TRBJ1-3; D gene uncertain. The germline CDR1 and CDR2 sequences are SEHNR and FQNEAQ (reference sequence). V lost 1 base to trimming and J lost 7 bases, with 11 bases between them. This CDR3 contains 14 residues. The CDR3 DNA reads as TGTGCCAGCAGCTTAGTCCCACATATGAACACCATATATTTT. It yields the protein CASSLVPHMNTIYF.

J is TRBJ1-4 and V is TRBV3-1 (or the pseudogene TRBV3-2); D uncertain. CDR3 length equals 14 residues. Germline CDR1 reads LGHDT; CDR2 reads YNNKEL (reference sequence). Trimming pared 4 bases from V and 3 bases from J, leaving 9 bases between. CDR3 residues: CASSPRFANEKLFF. The DNA of the CDR3 is TGTGCCAGCAGCCCCAGGTTTGCTAATGAAAAACTGTTTTTT.

The chain combines TRBV28 with TRBJ2-2, with 8 bases fitting TRBD2. Germline V gene data show CDR1 as MDHEN and CDR2 as SYDVKM. Trimming cost V 6 bases and J 5 bases; bases outside gene matches: 8. The CDR3 covers 15 residues. CDR3 in amino acids: CASSRAGEGTGELFF. CDR3 in DNA: TGTGCCAGCAGCCGAGCGGGAGAAGGGACCGGGGAGCTGTTTTTT.

This clone has just one count. J is TRBJ1-1 and V is TRBV30; D unclear. V was pared by 0 bases and J by 1 base, with 6 bases between. CDR3 length: 13 residues. Germline V gene sequence: CDR1 GTSNPN, CDR2 SVGIG (reference sequence). The CDR3 nucleotides are TGTGCCTGGAGTGTACAGACGAACACTGAAGCTTTCTTT. Amino acids: CAWSVQTNTEAFF.